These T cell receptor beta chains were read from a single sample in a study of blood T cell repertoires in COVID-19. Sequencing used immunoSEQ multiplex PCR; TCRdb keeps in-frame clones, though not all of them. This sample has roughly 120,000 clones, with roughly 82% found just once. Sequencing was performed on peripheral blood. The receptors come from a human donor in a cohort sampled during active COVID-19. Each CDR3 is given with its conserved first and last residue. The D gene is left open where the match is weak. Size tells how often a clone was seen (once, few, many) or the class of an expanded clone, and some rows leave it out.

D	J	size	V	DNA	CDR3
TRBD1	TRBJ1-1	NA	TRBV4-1	TGCGCCAGCAGCCCCGCCCCCGGGACAGGGGTCGGTGGCACTGAAGCTTTCTTT	CASSPAPGTGVGGTEAFF
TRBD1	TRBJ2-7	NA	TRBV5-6	TGTGCCAGCAGACAACAGGGGATTCCCTACGAGCAGTACTTC	CASRQQGIPYEQYF
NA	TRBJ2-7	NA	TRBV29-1	TGCAGCGTCCCCGCAGGGGAATGGTCCTACGAGCAGTACTTC	CSVPAGEWSYEQYF
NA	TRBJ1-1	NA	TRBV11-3	TGTGCCAGCAGCTTAGGAGGCTGGAACACTGAAGCTTTCTTT	CASSLGGWNTEAFF
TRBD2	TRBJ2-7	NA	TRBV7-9	TGTGCCAGCAGCCCAGGACTAGCGGGAGCGGACGAGCAGTACTTC	CASSPGLAGADEQYF
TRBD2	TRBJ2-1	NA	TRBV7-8	TGTGCCAGCAGCTTTAGCGGGAGGGCGACATACAATGAGCAGTTCTTC	CASSFSGRATYNEQFF
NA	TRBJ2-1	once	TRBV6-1	TGTGCCAGCAGTGAGAGGGGCAGGGGGGTTCCTAATGAGCAGTTCTTC	CASSERGRGVPNEQFF
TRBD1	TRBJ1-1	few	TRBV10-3	TGTGCCATCAGCCGGGACAGGGACACTGAAGCTTTCTTT	CAISRDRDTEAFF
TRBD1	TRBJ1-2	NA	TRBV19	TGTGCCAGTAGTAACCCCGGACAGGGAGTTTACGGCTACACCTTC	CASSNPGQGVYGYTF
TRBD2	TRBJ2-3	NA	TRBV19	TGTGCCAGTAGTAAGAGGGCCCCTAGCGGGGCCCGGGATACGCAGTATTTT	CASSKRAPSGARDTQYF
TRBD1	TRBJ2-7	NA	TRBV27	TGTGCCAGCAGCACCCGTCAGACAGGGGCCACCTCCTACGAGCAGTACTTC	CASSTRQTGATSYEQYF
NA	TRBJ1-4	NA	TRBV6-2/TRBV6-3	TGTGCCAGCTGCCCGAGGGGGAGACAGGAAAAACTGTTTTTT	CASCPRGRQEKLFF
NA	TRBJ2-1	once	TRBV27	TGTGCCAGCAGTTTAGAAAGCGGCAGCTCCTACAATGAGCAGTTCTTC	CASSLESGSSYNEQFF
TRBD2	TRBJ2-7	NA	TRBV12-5	TGTGCTAGTGGTTTGTACGGGACTAGCGGGACCTACGAGCAGTACTTC	CASGLYGTSGTYEQYF
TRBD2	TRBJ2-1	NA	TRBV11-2	TGTGCCAGCAGCTTATCCTTAGCGGGACCCACAATAGCGCAGTTCTTC	CASSLSLAGPTIAQFF
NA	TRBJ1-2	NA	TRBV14	TGTGCCAGCAGCCAAGGGAGAAGGAGCTATGGCTACACCTTC	CASSQGRRSYGYTF
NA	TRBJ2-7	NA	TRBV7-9	TGTGCCAGCAGCCGGGGACTTGCACACGAGCAGTACTTC	CASSRGLAHEQYF
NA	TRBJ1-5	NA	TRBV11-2	TGTGCCAGCAGCCCATACCCCCAGGGAAATCAGCCCCAGCATTTT	CASSPYPQGNQPQHF
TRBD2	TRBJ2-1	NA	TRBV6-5	TGTGCCAGCAGTTATAGCGGGGTTGATTACAATGAGCAGTTCTTC	CASSYSGVDYNEQFF
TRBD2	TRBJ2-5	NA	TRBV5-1	TGCGCCAGCAGCTCCGGCGGGGGAGGGGAGACCCAGTACTTC	CASSSGGGGETQYF
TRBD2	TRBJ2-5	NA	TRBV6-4	TGTGCCAGCAGTGACCTGATAGCGGGAGGCCCCGTATTGGGGGAGACCCAGTACTTC	CASSDLIAGGPVLGETQYF
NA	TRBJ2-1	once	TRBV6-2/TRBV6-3	TGTGCCAGCAGTTCCCGAGCGACTTGGTACTCCTACAATGAGCAGTTCTTC	CASSSRATWYSYNEQFF
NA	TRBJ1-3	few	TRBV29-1	TGCAGCGTTGTCATCTCTGGAAACACCATATATTTT	CSVVISGNTIYF
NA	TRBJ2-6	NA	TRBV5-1	TGCGCCAGCAGGAAGTTTCGGGAGTCTCCTGGGGCCAACGTCCTGACTTTC	CASRKFRESPGANVLTF
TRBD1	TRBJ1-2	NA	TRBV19	TGTGCCAGTAGTCCGGGACAGAGTCTTTATGGCTACACCTTC	CASSPGQSLYGYTF
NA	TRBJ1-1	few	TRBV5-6	TGTGCCAGCAGCTTGTGGCGTAGCGGTACTGAAGCTTTCTTT	CASSLWRSGTEAFF
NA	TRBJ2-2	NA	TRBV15	TGTGCCCAGCCCAAGACTCCCGGGGAGCTGTTTTTT	CAQPKTPGELFF
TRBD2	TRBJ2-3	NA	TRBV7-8	TGTGCCAGCAGCTTAGGCGTGACTAGCGGGAGGTCAGATACGCAGTATTTT	CASSLGVTSGRSDTQYF